Reported below is one T cell receptor beta chain. Its antigen is still unknown. These data are taken from a study of identical twins. From the 5' RACE reads, TCRdb called clonotypes with MiXCR, one entry per CDR3 protein. This table has about 700,000 distinct CDR3 sequences, 6.1% appearing once. Overall study results and limits: Twins shared out-of-frame alpha sequences with excess low generation probability.

Germline CDR1 reads SGHRS; CDR2 reads YFSETQ. This CDR3 spans 18 amino acids. Trimming took 0 bases from V and 0 from J; bases not matched to a gene: 11. The chain couples TRBV5-1 to TRBJ1-1, with TRBD1 identical over 7 bases. This sequence originates from a young man in good health. The material sequenced was naive T cells sorted from blood. Here the CDR3 DNA reads TGCGCCAGCAGCTTGGCCTATGACAGGGTGACCCTGAACACTGAAGCTTTCTTT. Amino acid sequence: CASSLAYDRVTLNTEAFF.